This TCR beta chain was captured in a study of high-grade serous ovarian cancer treatment subgroups. Study conclusions and caveats: CDR1 and CDR2 were left unanalyzed; analyses focused on CDR3. Different patients shared almost no repertoire; same-patient tumors shared about 0.1 to 0.8. Without spatial data, bulk sequencing limits insight into HGSC tumor diversity.

Measured with immunoSEQ multiplex PCR; TCRdb has only the in-frame clones, and not every one. The sample shows under 4,000 clones, 68% of them seen only once. Turning to this clone: As yet, its antigen is unknown.

V was pared by 0 bases and J by 3 bases, with 6 bases between. This CDR3 is 14 amino acids long. Germline CDR1 reads SGHTA; CDR2 reads FQGNSA. Tumor tissue was taken before any definitive surgery or chemotherapy was given. The receptor was isolated from a human donor with high-grade serous ovarian cancer. Sequenced sample: tumor tissue. The J gene is TRBJ1-5, the V gene TRBV7-2; D gene uncertain. The CDR3 DNA reads as TGTGCCAGCAGCTTAGCAGGGCTCAATCAGCCCCAGCATTTT. This gives the protein CASSLAGLNQPQHF. The complete variable domain, with remaining parts taken from reference TRBV7-2 and TRBJ1-5, reads GAGVSQSPSNKVTEKGKDVELRCDPISGHTALYWYRQSLGQGLEFLIYFQGNSAPDKSGLPSDRFSAERTGGSVSTLTIQRTQQEDSAVYLCASSLAGLNQPQHFGDGTRLSIL.